The source of this T cell receptor beta chain is a study of cytomegalovirus exposure and HLA in healthy donors (dated by TCRdb to about 2017). Notes on the research overall: The roughly 650 repertoires of the first cohort and the roughly 120 validation repertoires were produced on the same platform, according to a later analysis. The study aimed to test whether signatures of past pathogen exposure could be identified by cataloging public T cell receptors. In addition to the first cohort of 666 subjects, a separate validation cohort of approximately 120 different subjects was used. The study combined high-throughput TCR immunosequencing, statistical association of individual TCRs with disease status, and machine learning to predict cytomegalovirus infection status. Broader findings and caveats from the paper: It was suggested by the authors that the approach could potentially be generalized to other disease states and immunological phenotypes. In vitro tests confirmed that a few of the cytomegalovirus-associated TCR beta chains recognize cytomegalovirus antigens. Across donors, most TCR sequences were observed very rarely, whereas some public TCRs were present in many individuals. In a later analysis, TCRs clustered in the first cohort were found to also tend to co-occur in the 100 to 150 validation repertoires, with roughly 93% of cluster scores above 0. The validation cohort had no HLA typing available for a later analysis, so co-occurrence within that cohort was assessed over all 130 or so repertoires. Cytomegalovirus status was reported to be diagnosed by the classifier with high specificity and sensitivity in both the original and validation cohorts. The study listed approximately 160 TCR beta chains as associated with cytomegalovirus.

Regarding this clone: Its antigen is still unknown. Base qualities were left out, and no much larger clone turns up one base away.

The donors were included in the validation cohort of around 120 subjects, a group kept apart from the roughly 690-subject first cohort. Library construction relied on the immunoSEQ multiplex PCR assay. The study's processing was this. A statistical classification framework was built to diagnose cytomegalovirus status from the catalog of TCR beta chain sequences. The clones in this table, taken by TCRdb from immuneACCESS, are in-frame only. Not every clone is retained; where verified, under half of the shortfall comes from an unresolved V gene, and the cause of the rest is unknown. V and J calls and clone size follow that table, whereas D and trimming were derived from the DNA. The sample data list some 98,000 clones, and roughly 87% of these were observed just once. The ten largest clones represent 6% to 6.5% of the sample. Trimming removed 1 base from V and 6 bases from J, leaving 12 bases between the germline ends. The CDR1 and CDR2 encoded by the germline V gene are MDHEN and SYDVKM. The cysteine opens and the phenylalanine closes a CDR3 of 14 amino acids. The retained sequence is limited to the CDR3, 42 bases, with the frame set at the first base.

What was sequenced was PBMCs. This clonotype originated in a man younger than 35 in good health and CMV-seropositive. The chain employs TRBV28 and TRBJ1-1, and perhaps TRBD1 as D gene, on 5 matching bases. The CDR3 has the sequence CASSLSQGFAEAFF. The sequence in DNA is TGTGCCAGCAGTTTATCTCAGGGATTCGCTGAAGCTTTCTTT.